The 9 T cell receptor beta chains below all came from one sample that was sequenced in a study of shared clonotypes between healthy human individuals. The repertoire was sequenced with immunoSEQ multiplex PCR; TCRdb's copy has only in-frame clones and lacks some. The repertoire holds about 1 million clones, 75% to 80% seen once, with under 0.65% in the top ten. Input material: memory CD4+ T cells from PBMCs. Documented subset: CD45RA-negative fraction. The source is a young man in good health. Some clones in this sample may be carry-over from other donors' samples.

The chain has TRBV6-1 and TRBJ2-5; 13 bases fit TRBD2. The junction had 0 bases not matched to a gene; V was cut back by 4 bases and J by 4 bases. The CDR3 has 14 amino acids. Germline V gene sequence: CDR1 MNHNS, CDR2 SASEGT. CDR3 protein: CASSGLAGGETQYF. The CDR3, as DNA: TGTGCCAGCAGTGGACTAGCGGGAGGAGAGACCCAGTACTTC.

Many counts were recorded for this clone. This specimen includes other DNA sequences encoding the same CDR3. The chain uses TRBV11-3 and TRBJ2-3; 7 bases are a match to TRBD2. Germline V gives CDR1 SGHNT, CDR2 YENEEA. The V gene end was trimmed by 5 bases and the J gene end by 0 bases; junction bases not matched to a gene: 2. The CDR3 loop spans 14 amino acids. CDR3: CASSLSGSTDTQYF. The CDR3 coding sequence is TGTGCCAGCAGCCTTAGCGGGAGCACAGATACGCAGTATTTT.

The chain carries TRBV5-1 and TRBJ1-1; tentative D call: TRBD1 (5 bases). The CDR3 runs 16 residues. V dropped 4 bases and J dropped 4 bases, with 20 bases sitting between them. Germline V CDR1 and CDR2: SGHRS, YFSETQ. The CDR3: CASSGPGTMIGTEAFF. The CDR3, as DNA: TGCGCCAGCAGCGGGCCTGGGACGATGATTGGCACTGAAGCTTTCTTT.

The chain recombines TRBV27 with TRBJ2-3; D is undetermined. Trimming pared 4 bases from V and 0 bases from J, leaving 14 bases between. The CDR3 is 16 residues long. Germline V gives CDR1 MNHEY, CDR2 SMNVEV (reference sequence). DNA of the CDR3: TGTGCCAGCAGTTCCCCAGGCGAGACTAGCACAGATACGCAGTATTTT. It yields the protein CASSSPGETSTDTQYF.

The chain uses TRBV5-6 and TRBJ1-3; D is unclear. V lost 0 bases and J lost 0, with 7 bases in between. The germline gives CDR1 SGHDT, CDR2 YYEEEE. CDR3 size: 15 residues. CDR3 bases: TGTGCCAGCAGCTTGGGATCGGTCTCTGGAAACACCATATATTTT. Protein: CASSLGSVSGNTIYF.

The rearrangement uses TRBV6-1 and TRBJ2-1; 7 bases map to TRBD2. CDR1 and CDR2 from the germline V gene are MNHNS and SASEGT. The V segment lost 4 bases and the J segment 7 bases; nucleotides outside the gene matches: 16. This CDR3 contains 17 residues. CDR3 sequence reads: CASSGGYGGGSKNEQFF. The CDR3 bases are TGTGCCAGCAGTGGGGGCTACGGGGGAGGGTCAAAAAATGAGCAGTTCTTC.

Only one count was recorded for this clone. The chain is built from TRBV28 and TRBJ2-6, with TRBD2 matching 8 bases. The germline CDR1 and CDR2 sequences are MDHEN and SYDVKM. V gave up 7 bases and J gave up 0 bases; unmatched junction bases: 5. The CDR3 has 16 amino acids. The CDR3 region has the DNA TGTGCCAGCACCCCAGCGGGAGTCTCTGGGGCCAACGTCCTGACTTTC. Amino acid sequence: CASTPAGVSGANVLTF.

The chain links TRBV28 to TRBJ2-7; 11 bases are shared with TRBD1. Germline V gene data show CDR1 as MDHEN and CDR2 as SYDVKM. V was clipped by 6 bases and J by 4 bases; unmatched bases: 8. The CDR3 consists of 15 residues. Written as DNA, the CDR3 is TGTGCCAGCAGAGAGGGGACAGGGGGTAGGTACGAGCAGTACTTC. Its protein product is CASREGTGGRYEQYF.

This chain links TRBV28 with TRBJ2-1; D is ambiguous. Trimming shortened V by 11 bases and J by 10 bases, and 15 bases separated the two germline ends. CDR3 length: 11 residues. Germline V gives CDR1 MDHEN, CDR2 SYDVKM. In DNA form, the CDR3 reads TGTGCCTCTCGAGTATTTGAAGAGCAGTTCTTC. This gives the protein CASRVFEEQFF.